The 27 T cell receptor beta chains in this list originate from one sample, sequenced in a study of T cells in Graves' hyperthyroidism and ophthalmopathy. Researchers amplified the TCR beta CDR3 regions from RNA transcripts. Initially, a first-round RT-PCR of the TCR CDR3 employed the HTBI primer set. TCRdb itself ran the multiplex PCR reads through MiXCR, one entry per CDR3 protein. The table records around 440,000 distinct CDR3 sequences, around 14% of them present only once. Material for sequencing was blood. The receptor source for this set is a woman aged 18-29 years with Graves' hyperthyroidism.

In this sample, this clonotype turned up many times. The CDR3 bases are TGTGCCAGCAGTTTAGTTGCCAGGGGGAACACTGAAGCTTTCTTT. This sequence encodes CASSLVARGNTEAFF. This chain connects TRBV27 to TRBJ1-1; tentative D call: TRBD1 (6 bases). V was trimmed by 2 bases and J by 1 base, leaving 11 bases between them. This CDR3 has 15 amino acids. CDR1 MNHEY and CDR2 SMNVEV come from the germline V gene (reference sequence).

This clonotype was detected many times. The V gene is TRBV12-3 or TRBV12-4, the J gene TRBJ2-1; 8 bases align to TRBD1. The V and J ends lost 6 bases and 0 bases, in that order; junction bases with no gene match: 10. This CDR3 has 17 amino acids. This chain's CDR3 is CASSGNRGKSSYNEQFF. CDR3 DNA sequence: TGTGCCAGCAGCGGAAACAGGGGGAAAAGCTCCTACAATGAGCAGTTCTTC.

This clonotype was counted a few times. The rearrangement joins TRBV9 to TRBJ2-7; no firm D call. V lost 2 bases to trimming and J lost 5 bases, with 11 bases between them. CDR3 length equals 13 residues. The germline V gene has CDR1 SGDLS and CDR2 YYNGEE. In DNA form, the CDR3 reads TGTGCCAGCAGCGTCGACGGTTCACACGAGCAGTACTTC. Amino acid sequence: CASSVDGSHEQYF.

The chain uses TRBV5-1 and TRBJ1-4; D uncertain. The V end lost 4 bases, the J end lost 0 bases, and 13 bases lay between the germline ends. Per the germline V gene, CDR1 is SGHRS and CDR2 is YFSETQ. This CDR3 contains 16 residues. The CDR3 DNA follows: TGCGCCAGCAGCCCCGGGAGCGCCACAACTAATGAAAAACTGTTTTTT. Translation: CASSPGSATTNEKLFF.

This clonotype was detected many times. This sequence joins TRBV2 and TRBJ2-7; possibly TRBD1 for D (5 bases). This CDR3 spans 13 amino acids. The V end lost 6 bases, the J end lost 9 bases, and 18 bases lay between the germline ends. Germline CDR1 SNHLY, CDR2 FYNNEI. The CDR3 coding sequence is TGTGCCAGCAGCCTGACAGACCTATGGGGGCAGTACTTC. Translation: CASSLTDLWGQYF.

This clonotype was counted only a few times. A much larger clonotype is one base distant, so this may be a read error. V and J are TRBV2 and TRBJ1-1; D remains unclear. CDR3 size: 13 residues. CDR1 and CDR2 (germline): SNHLY, FYNNEI. The ends were cut back, 7 bases at V and 7 bases at J, with 16 bases in the middle. The DNA of the CDR3 is TGTGCCAGCATCTCGGGGAACACCGGTGAAGCTTTCTTT. It translates to CASISGNTGEAFF.

At least ten counts were recorded for this clonotype. The gene calls are TRBV12-3 or TRBV12-4 and TRBJ2-7; D possibly corresponds to TRBD1 (5 bases). Trimming removed 2 bases from V and 2 bases from J, with 10 bases in between. The CDR3 has 14 residues. For the CDR3, the DNA is TGTGCCAGCAGTTTAATAGGGGAACCCTACGAGCAGTACTTC. The encoded protein is CASSLIGEPYEQYF.

In its sample, this clonotype was seen a few times. The chain combines TRBV11-3 with TRBJ1-3, with a tentative D call TRBD1 (6 bases). This CDR3 region has 14 residues. From germline, CDR1 is SGHNT and CDR2 YENEEA. Between the trimmed V and J ends, which lost 8 bases and 4 bases, there was a span of 15 bases. CDR3 coding DNA: TGTGCCAGCGATCCACGCGGGGGCGGAAACACCATATATTTT. Translated: CASDPRGGGNTIYF.

The chain carries TRBV12-3 or TRBV12-4 and TRBJ2-7; 7 positions agree with TRBD1. The V segment lost 5 bases and the J segment 3 bases; nucleotides outside the gene matches: 7. This CDR3 contains 14 residues. Here the CDR3 DNA reads TGTGCCAGCAGTCAAGGGGGCCAATTCTACGAGCAGTACTTC. As protein: CASSQGGQFYEQYF.

This clonotype was observed many times. This chain connects TRBV20-1 to TRBJ2-7; the match to TRBD1 covers 9 bases. Germline assignment: CDR1 DFQATT and CDR2 SNEGSKA (reference sequence). CDR3 length: 17 residues. V gave up 3 bases and J gave up 2 bases; unmatched junction bases: 14. CDR3 region: CSASGLPGQGLTYEQYF. The CDR3 nucleotides are TGCAGTGCTAGTGGTTTACCGGGACAGGGCCTTACCTACGAGCAGTACTTC.

About this clonotype: This may come from a read error, since a much larger clone is one base off. The V gene is TRBV28, the J gene TRBJ1-6, with 9 bases aligning to TRBD1. Germline V gives CDR1 MDHEN, CDR2 SYDVKM. CDR3 size: 16 residues. With 7 bases clipped from V and 7 bases from J, the junction kept 11 bases outside the gene matches. The CDR3 reads CASKDLGQGLNSPLHF. DNA of the CDR3: TGTGCCAGCAAGGACTTGGGACAGGGATTAAATTCACCCCTCCACTTT.

The sample holds a few counts of this clonotype. V usage is TRBV19 and J usage is TRBJ2-1; TRBD2 agrees at 7 bases. The trim removed 11 bases at V and 7 bases at J, leaving 14 bases unmatched. The CDR3 is 14 amino acids. Germline V CDR1 and CDR2: LNHDA, SQIVND (reference sequence). CDR3 sequence reads: CASNAGVEKNEQFF. As DNA, the CDR3 is TGTGCCTCTAATGCGGGAGTAGAAAAAAATGAGCAGTTCTTC.

The chain joins TRBV9 to TRBJ2-3; 11 bases are a match to TRBD2. The V gene end was trimmed by 4 bases and the J gene end by 7 bases; junction bases not matched to a gene: 8. This CDR3 comprises 15 residues. The V gene's germline CDR1 is SGDLS and CDR2 YYNGEE. This CDR3 is CASSPLAGDGNTQYF. The DNA of the CDR3 is TGTGCCAGCAGCCCACTAGCGGGAGACGGGAATACGCAGTATTTT.

This clonotype appeared many times. The chain recombines TRBV12-3 or TRBV12-4 with TRBJ1-4, with D possibly being TRBD1 (6 bases). The CDR3 loop spans 18 amino acids. V was trimmed by 1 base and J by 0 bases, leaving 15 bases between them. The DNA for the CDR3 is TGTGCCAGCAGTTTAGTGGGGGGCAGATCGGCAACTAATGAAAAACTGTTTTTT. Its translation: CASSLVGGRSATNEKLFF.

The chain carries TRBV20-1 and TRBJ2-7; the match to TRBD2 covers 10 bases. The V segment lost 3 bases and the J segment 5 bases; nucleotides outside the gene matches: 10. The CDR3 contains 15 residues. Germline CDR1 and CDR2: DFQATT and SNEGSKA (reference sequence). This CDR3 is CSASRGQLAGDEQYF. The CDR3 DNA follows: TGCAGTGCTAGCCGGGGCCAGCTAGCGGGAGACGAGCAGTACTTC.

V usage is TRBV6-1 and J usage is TRBJ2-7; D not resolved. The CDR3 is 13 residues long. Trimming removed 4 bases at V and 3 bases at J, with 10 bases between. Germline assignment: CDR1 MNHNS and CDR2 SASEGT. CDR3 in amino acids: CASSGYSYYEQYF. The CDR3 nucleotides are TGTGCCAGCAGTGGTTACAGCTACTACGAGCAGTACTTC.

The genes are TRBV10-3 and TRBJ2-6; a possible D gene is TRBD2 (6 bases). Germline V gives CDR1 ENHRY, CDR2 SYGVKD. Trimming stripped 11 bases from V and 0 bases from J, with 17 bases between. The CDR3 length is 16 residues. The CDR3 region is CAPPPGTYSGANVLTF. In DNA form, the CDR3 reads TGTGCCCCACCGCCCGGGACTTACTCTGGGGCCAACGTCCTGACTTTC.

This clonotype was detected ten times or more. The chain couples TRBV28 to TRBJ2-2; 9 nucleotides agree with TRBD1. Trimming cost V 7 bases and J 3 bases; bases outside gene matches: 9. The CDR3 loop spans 16 amino acids. CDR1 and CDR2 from the germline V gene are MDHEN and SYDVKM. The CDR3 here is CASTGAGQGHTGELFF. The CDR3 DNA follows: TGTGCCAGCACGGGGGCGGGACAGGGTCACACCGGGGAGCTGTTTTTT.

This clonotype was recorded a few times. V usage is TRBV30 and J usage is TRBJ2-7; D uncertain. V dropped 5 bases and J dropped 6 bases, with 14 bases sitting between them. Per germline, CDR1 GTSNPN and CDR2 SVGIG (reference sequence). The CDR3 loop spans 12 amino acids. The CDR3 region is CAWEPAGGEQYF. CDR3 in DNA: TGTGCCTGGGAGCCCGCAGGCGGCGAGCAGTACTTC. Using reference TRBV30 and TRBJ2-7 for the parts outside the CDR3, the full variable domain is SQTIHQWPATLVQPVGSPLSLECTVEGTSNPNLYWYRQAAGRGLQLLFYSVGIGQISSEVPQNLSASRPQDRQFILSSKKLLLSDSGFYLCAWEPAGGEQYFGPGTRLTVT.

This clonotype showed up many times. This chain links TRBV10-3 with TRBJ1-1; the D gene is possibly TRBD1 (6 bases). Germline CDR1 is ENHRY and CDR2 is SYGVKD. CDR3 length equals 15 residues. V shed 6 bases and J shed 0 bases, with 14 bases lying between them. CDR3 amino acids: CAIRHSGTLNTEAFF. In nucleotides, the CDR3 is TGTGCCATCAGGCATAGCGGGACATTGAACACTGAAGCTTTCTTT.

This clonotype was seen many times. The chain employs TRBV15 and TRBJ1-2; no firm D call. Germline V gene data show CDR1 as LNHNV and CDR2 as YYDKDF (reference sequence). Trimming removed 0 bases at V and 4 bases at J, with 9 bases between. CDR3 length equals 14 residues. The CDR3 DNA sequence: TGTGCCACCAGCAGAGATGGAGGACTCTATGGCTACACCTTC. Translating it yields CATSRDGGLYGYTF.

The V and J genes are TRBV20-1 and TRBJ2-7, with 13 bases identical to TRBD2. V gave up 5 bases and J gave up 5 bases; unmatched junction bases: 3. Germline V gene sequence: CDR1 DFQATT, CDR2 SNEGSKA (reference sequence). The CDR3 sequence is 13 residues long. The CDR3 nucleotides are TGCAGTGCTGGGACTAGCGGGGTCAACGAGCAGTACTTC. Amino acid sequence: CSAGTSGVNEQYF.

This sequence joins TRBV29-1 and TRBJ2-1; 7 bases line up with TRBD2. The CDR3 contains 13 residues. V was pared by 7 bases and J by 7 bases, with 10 bases of the junction left unmatched. CDR1 is SQVTM and CDR2 is ANQGSEA in the germline V gene. The CDR3 region is CSAQRLALNEQFF. CDR3 nucleotide sequence: TGCAGCGCCCAAAGACTAGCTTTGAATGAGCAGTTCTTC.

Concerning this clonotype: This sequence may be a read error, since a much larger clone differs from it by one base. In nucleotides, the CDR3 is TGTGCCACCAGCAGAGATCGGTTTATTAGGGGGGAGCAGTTCTTC. Its translation is CATSRDRFIRGEQFF. This chain joins TRBV15 and TRBJ2-1; D is perhaps TRBD1 (6 bases). V lost 0 bases, J lost 10 bases, and 16 bases lay in between. The CDR3 has 15 residues. Germline V gene lookup returns CDR1 LNHNV and CDR2 YYDKDF (reference sequence).

This clonotype has a count of ten or more. This chain connects TRBV4-2 to TRBJ2-7, with TRBD2 identical over 7 bases. V was clipped by 0 bases and J by 6 bases; unmatched bases: 11. The length of the CDR3 is 16 residues. Germline-derived CDR1 and CDR2 are LGHNA and YNFKEQ. The DNA for the CDR3 is TGTGCCAGCAGCCAAGATACCGGCCCCCTAGCGGCCGAGCAGTACTTC. Translation gives CASSQDTGPLAAEQYF.

At least ten counts were recorded for this clonotype. This rearrangement joins TRBV7-9 to TRBJ2-5; 12 bases are a match to TRBD2. This CDR3 is built from 16 residues. With V trimmed by 6 bases and J by 1 base, 6 bases remained unmatched. Looked up from germline, CDR1 is SEHNR and CDR2 is FQNEAQ (reference sequence). Written as DNA, the CDR3 is TGTGCCAGCAGTCCGGGACTAGCGGGTCCCCAAGAGACCCAGTACTTC. It specifies CASSPGLAGPQETQYF.

This clonotype was found many times. The chain combines TRBV20-1 with TRBJ2-7; no clear D. Per germline, CDR1 DFQATT and CDR2 SNEGSKA (reference sequence). V lost 3 bases, J lost 2 bases, and 11 bases lay in between. The CDR3 contains 13 residues. The CDR3 reads CSARYISTYEQYF. In DNA, the CDR3 is TGCAGTGCTAGGTACATCTCCACCTACGAGCAGTACTTC.